The 16 T cell receptor beta chains reported below all come from one sample, sequenced in a study of sequential checkpoint blockade in melanoma. Noted treatment: randomized to nivolumab then ipilimumab (arm A) or the reverse (arm B). Sequencing used immunoSEQ multiplex PCR; TCRdb keeps in-frame clones, though not all of them. Here the sample spans roughly 7,000 clones, approximately 30% being singletons. The specimen was tumor tissue (inferred from file names), collected from a patient given nivolumab and ipilimumab in sequence. The receptors come from a human donor with melanoma.

The chain uses TRBV19 and TRBJ2-6, with D possibly TRBD1 on 6 matching bases. This CDR3 contains 15 residues. V lost 4 bases to trimming and J lost 4 bases, with 11 bases between them. Germline values: CDR1 LNHDA, CDR2 SQIVND (reference sequence). CDR3 nucleotides: TGTGCCAGTAGTACCAGGGGTGCGGGGGCCAACGTCCTGACTTTC. Translation: CASSTRGAGANVLTF.

This clone was seen more than once but under ten times. The rearrangement joins TRBV7-6 to TRBJ2-1, with 8 bases fitting TRBD2. The CDR3 is made up of 14 amino acids. Germline assignment: CDR1 SGHVS and CDR2 FNYEAQ. Germline trimming cut 5 bases from V and 7 bases from J; bases unmatched to any gene: 7. CDR3 sequence: CASSPGTRGNEQFF. The CDR3 bases are TGTGCCAGCAGCCCGGGGACTAGGGGAAATGAGCAGTTCTTC.

The V and J genes are TRBV18 and TRBJ1-3, with D perhaps matching TRBD1 (5 bases). The germline gives CDR1 KGHSH, CDR2 LQKENI. V lost 5 bases and J 3 bases, leaving 17 bases between the germline ends. The CDR3 loop spans 16 amino acids. The CDR3 is CASSSLVGGDGNTIYF. The CDR3, as DNA: TGTGCCAGCTCATCTCTCGTGGGAGGGGATGGAAACACCATATATTTT.

This clone is classed as medium-sized (0.01 to 0.1%). This chain joins TRBV9 and TRBJ1-4; D perhaps matches TRBD1 (6 bases). Germline values: CDR1 SGDLS, CDR2 YYNGEE. The V and J ends lost 0 bases and 5 bases respectively, with 14 bases between them. The CDR3 runs 16 residues. CDR3 bases: TGTGCCAGCAGCGTAGGTTCGAGGGGGGAGAATGAAAAACTGTTTTTT. Translated, it gives CASSVGSRGENEKLFF.

This clone appeared many times. The chain combines TRBV12-2 with TRBJ1-5; the D call in the table, TRBD1, was not verified against the DNA. TRBV12-2 is given as a pseudogene. The CDR3 is 15 amino acids. CDR3 sequence reads: CALKTGQGNSQPQHF. CDR3 coding DNA: TGTGCCTTGAAGACGGGACAGGGTAATAGTCAGCCCCAGCATTTT.

The V and J genes are TRBV14 and TRBJ1-1, with TRBD1 as a possible D gene (5 bases). The CDR3 has 13 residues. The V and J ends lost 8 bases and 4 bases respectively, with 14 bases between them. Germline assignment: CDR1 SGHDN and CDR2 FVKESK. The CDR3 nucleotides read TGTGCCAGCGAGGACACAGGAGGCACTGAAGCTTTCTTT. It codes for CASEDTGGTEAFF.

This sequence joins TRBV15 and TRBJ2-1; TRBD2 aligns across 14 bases. V lost 8 bases, J lost 8 bases, and 5 bases stayed unmatched. The germline CDR1 and CDR2 sequences are LNHNV and YYDKDF (reference sequence). The CDR3 loop spans 14 amino acids. CDR3 sequence (DNA): TGTGCCACCGGAAGACTAGCGGGAGGGCATGAGCAGTTCTTC. Its translation is CATGRLAGGHEQFF.

This clone was counted only a few times. This rearrangement joins TRBV11-3 to TRBJ2-1; 7 bases align to TRBD2. CDR3 length: 15 amino acids. Trimming at V came to 8 bases and at J to 3 bases, leaving 10 bases not matched to a gene. Per the germline V gene, CDR1 is SGHNT and CDR2 is YENEEA. The chain's CDR3 is CASSAAAGSYNEQFF. The CDR3 nucleotides are TGTGCCAGCTCAGCCGCAGCGGGAAGCTACAATGAGCAGTTCTTC.

The rearrangement uses TRBV6-8 and TRBJ1-1; D unclear. V dropped 6 bases and J dropped 3 bases, with 14 bases sitting between them. CDR1 is MNHGY, CDR2 SAAAGT, per germline. The CDR3 is 14 amino acids. The CDR3 bases are TGTGCCAGCAGGGACCCCGCCGGGGACACTGAAGCTTTCTTT. This codes for CASRDPAGDTEAFF.

The chain joins TRBV30 to TRBJ2-1; 9 bases map to TRBD2. The V and J ends lost 3 bases and 0 bases, in that order; junction bases with no gene match: 15. Germline CDR1 is GTSNPN and CDR2 is SVGIG (reference sequence). The CDR3 totals 19 residues. The CDR3 nucleotides are TGTGCCTGGAGCCCCGAAAGCGGGAGGCCACTCAGCTCCTACAATGAGCAGTTCTTC. This encodes CAWSPESGRPLSSYNEQFF.

V is TRBV6-8 and J is TRBJ1-1; D remains unclear. Germline loops: CDR1 MNHGY, CDR2 SAAAGT. V lost 3 bases and J lost 1, with 15 bases in between. This CDR3 has 16 residues. CDR3 loop: CASSYTLSGQNTEAFF. In nucleotides, the CDR3 is TGTGCCAGCAGTTATACGTTAAGCGGCCAGAACACTGAAGCTTTCTTT.

Only a few counts were recorded for this clone. The V call is TRBV9, the J call TRBJ1-1, with D possibly being TRBD1 (5 bases). There are 16 residues in the CDR3. Germline lookup yields CDR1 SGDLS and CDR2 YYNGEE. Trimming pared 3 bases from V and 3 bases from J, leaving 18 bases between. CDR3 sequence reads: CASSAGLGGTYTEAFF. CDR3 bases: TGTGCCAGCAGCGCAGGGCTCGGGGGAACTTACACTGAAGCTTTCTTT.

This clone was found a few times. V usage is TRBV19 and J usage is TRBJ1-2; D may be TRBD1 (5 bases). The CDR3 consists of 14 residues. Germline loops: CDR1 LNHDA, CDR2 SQIVND (reference sequence). The germline V and J ends were trimmed by 5 bases and 4 bases, with 14 bases remaining between them. In DNA, the CDR3 is TGTGCCAGTAGTCTGGCAGGGACCGCCTATGGCTACACCTTC. Translating it yields CASSLAGTAYGYTF.

This clone came up once. This sequence joins TRBV18 and TRBJ2-1, with 10 bases identical to TRBD2. V lost 2 bases and J lost 7; bases outside the gene matches: 8. This CDR3 region has 16 residues. The V gene's germline CDR1 is KGHSH and CDR2 LQKENI. CDR3 nucleotide sequence: TGTGCCAGCTCACCATCAGCGGGAGGGAGGGGAAATGAGCAGTTCTTC. This codes for CASSPSAGGRGNEQFF.

The genes are TRBV9 and TRBJ2-3, with a tentative D call TRBD2 (6 bases). The CDR3 extends over 14 amino acids. The V gene's germline CDR1 is SGDLS and CDR2 YYNGEE. V shed 5 bases and J shed 6 bases, with 16 bases lying between them. The CDR3: CASSEGLAPDTQYF. CDR3 coding DNA: TGTGCCAGCAGTGAAGGGCTAGCGCCGGATACGCAGTATTTT.

This clone was detected once. The chain combines TRBV28 with TRBJ2-1, with 10 positions matching TRBD2. The J segment lost 0 bases and the V segment lost 4 bases, leaving 3 bases of the junction unmatched. Germline V CDR1 and CDR2: MDHEN, SYDVKM. The CDR3 sequence is 16 residues long. CDR3 sequence (DNA): TGTGCCAGCAGTTCCGGACTAGCGGCCTCCTACAATGAGCAGTTCTTC. This translates into CASSSGLAASYNEQFF. The entire variable domain, with the rest obtained from reference TRBV28 and TRBJ2-1, is as follows: DVKVTQSSRYLVKRTGEKVFLECVQDMDHENMFWYRQDPGLGLRLIYFSYDVKMKEKGDIPEGYSVSREKKERFSLILESASTNQTSMYLCASSSGLAASYNEQFFGPGTRLTVL.